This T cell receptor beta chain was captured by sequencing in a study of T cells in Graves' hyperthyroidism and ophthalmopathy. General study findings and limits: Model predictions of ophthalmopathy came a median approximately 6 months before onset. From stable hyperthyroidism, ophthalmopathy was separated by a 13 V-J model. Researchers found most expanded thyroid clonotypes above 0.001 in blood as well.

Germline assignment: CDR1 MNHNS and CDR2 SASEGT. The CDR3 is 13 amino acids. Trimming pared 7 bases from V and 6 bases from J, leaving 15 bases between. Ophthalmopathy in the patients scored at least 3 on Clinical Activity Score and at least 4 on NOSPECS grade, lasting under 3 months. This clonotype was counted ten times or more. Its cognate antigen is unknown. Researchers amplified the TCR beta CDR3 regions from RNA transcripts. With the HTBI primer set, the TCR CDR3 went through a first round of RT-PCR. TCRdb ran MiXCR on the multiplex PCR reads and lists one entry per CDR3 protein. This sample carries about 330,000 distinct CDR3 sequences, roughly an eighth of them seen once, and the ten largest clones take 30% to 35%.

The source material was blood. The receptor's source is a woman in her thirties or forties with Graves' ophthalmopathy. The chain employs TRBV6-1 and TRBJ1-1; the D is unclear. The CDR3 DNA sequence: TGTGCCAGCAACATATATTCGTCCGCTGAAGCTTTCTTT. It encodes CASNIYSSAEAFF.